This T cell receptor (beta chain) was profiled in a study of molecular identifiers for immune sequencing clone quantification. Sorting defined naive CD8 T cells as CD8+CD4-CCR7+CD45RA+. Previously published methods and listed TCR primers were used for the bulk TCR libraries. TCRdb reanalysed the PCR reads using MiXCR and keeps one entry per CDR3 protein. The sample lists 300,000 to 400,000 distinct CDR3 sequences; around a fifth were seen once. Only one count was recorded for this clonotype. A much larger clone differs by one base, so this may be a read error. The sequence was collected from a human donor in good health. Some libraries in this study had Jurkat cell RNA spiked in. The specimen sequenced was naive CD8+ T cells from blood, with Jurkat cell RNA spiked in. Noted subset: FACS-sorted CD8+CD4-CCR7+CD45RA+ naive T cells.

The CDR3, as DNA: TGTGCCGGCAGTTGGGACGAAGACTACCTAATAAACAATGAGCAGTTCTTC. Its protein is CAGSWDEDYLINNEQFF. The gene calls are TRBV28 and TRBJ2-1; D may be TRBD1 or TRBD2 (5 bases each). Germline V gene data show CDR1 as MDHEN and CDR2 as SYDVKM. This CDR3 contains 17 residues.